The clone carrying this TCR beta chain came up a few times. The data were taken from a study of response to subunit inactivated influenza vaccine. Germline CDR1 is SGDLS and CDR2 is YYNGEE. The CDR3 runs to 20 residues. Trimming left V 4 bases short and J 1 base short, with 27 bases between. A single record per CDR3 protein comes from TCRdb applying MiXCR to the RT-PCR reads. Of roughly 190,000 distinct CDR3 sequences detected, about 12% appear once; the ten largest clones hold around 32%. Another study also made use of these data, one on T cells expressing NK-cell markers. That report notes: Template switching by 5'RACE with UMIs generated the TCR beta cDNA. The eight sequenced donors comprised seven who were HCMV-seropositive and one who was seronegative. Several experiments employed an anti-gamma-delta TCR antibody to confine sorting to alpha-beta TCR T cells. For 5 to 7 donors, the dominant NKG2C+ clonotypes made up about 1.0-7.5% of their CD8+ T cells. Expanded clones of NKG2C+ T cells had an unclear HCMV specificity.

This specimen consisted of CD8+ T cells sorted from PBMCs, obtained roughly 12 days after vaccination. This TCR derives from a man between 45 and 60 years old who received an inactivated influenza vaccine. This chain joins TRBV9 and TRBJ2-4, with D possibly TRBD2 on 6 matching bases. CDR3 region: CASSPHPSGGIGSAKNIQYF. The CDR3 DNA reads TGTGCCAGCAGCCCCCACCCCAGCGGCGGGATAGGTAGCGCCAAAAACATTCAGTACTTC. The complete variable domain, with remaining parts taken from reference TRBV9 and TRBJ2-4, reads DSGVTQTPKHLITATGQRVTLRCSPRSGDLSVYWYQQSLDQGLQFLIQYYNGEERAKGNILERFSAQQFPDLHSELNLSSLELGDSALYFCASSPHPSGGIGSAKNIQYFGAGTRLSVL.